This entry is about one T cell receptor (beta chain). What it recognizes is unknown. The junction does not match germline at one end; this may be a read error. The data derive from a study of shared clonotypes between healthy human individuals. Study information: Samples came from two female and a few male donors aged 18 to 49. Broader study findings: Clonotype sharing among donors likely depends on sequencing depth. The diversity represented, both genetic and in exposure history, was limited by few donors. Larger richness was generally estimated for naive than memory subsets.

Method: immunoSEQ multiplex PCR; TCRdb's copy keeps in-frame clones and lacks some. Here the sample spans roughly 2,500,000 clones, approximately 93% being singletons. Germline CDR1 reads LNHNV; CDR2 reads YYDKDF (reference sequence). The CDR3 length is 14 residues. The sequenced sample was naive CD4+ T cells from PBMCs. Subset in this sample: CD45RA+ positively selected. The clonotype comes from a man between 18 and 29 years old in good health. Some clones in this sample may be carry-over from other donors' samples. V is TRBV15 and J is TRBJ2-2, with D possibly TRBD1 on 5 matching bases. The CDR3 nucleotides read TGTGCCACCAGCGGAGACAGTTACACCGGGGAGCTGTTTTTT. Its translation is CATSGDSYTGELFF.